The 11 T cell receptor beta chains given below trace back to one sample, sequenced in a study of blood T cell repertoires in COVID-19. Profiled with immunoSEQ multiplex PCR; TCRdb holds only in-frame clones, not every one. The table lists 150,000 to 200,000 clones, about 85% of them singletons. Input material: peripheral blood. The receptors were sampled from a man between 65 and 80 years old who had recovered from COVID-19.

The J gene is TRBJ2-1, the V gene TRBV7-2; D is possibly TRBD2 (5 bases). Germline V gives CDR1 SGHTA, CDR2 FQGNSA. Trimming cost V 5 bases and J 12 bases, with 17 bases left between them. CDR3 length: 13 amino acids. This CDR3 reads CASSMDRRRAQFF. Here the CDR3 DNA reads TGTGCCAGCAGCATGGACCGTAGGCGGGCGCAGTTCTTC. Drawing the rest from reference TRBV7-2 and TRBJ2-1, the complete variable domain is GAGVSQSPSNKVTEKGKDVELRCDPISGHTALYWYRQSLGQGLEFLIYFQGNSAPDKSGLPSDRFSAERTGGSVSTLTIQRTQQEDSAVYLCASSMDRRRAQFFGPGTRLTVL.

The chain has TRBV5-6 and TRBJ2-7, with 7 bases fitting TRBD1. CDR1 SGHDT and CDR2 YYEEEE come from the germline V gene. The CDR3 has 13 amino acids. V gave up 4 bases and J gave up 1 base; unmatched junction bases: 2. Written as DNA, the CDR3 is TGTGCCAGCAGCAGACAGGGTTCCTACGAGCAGTACTTC. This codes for CASSRQGSYEQYF.

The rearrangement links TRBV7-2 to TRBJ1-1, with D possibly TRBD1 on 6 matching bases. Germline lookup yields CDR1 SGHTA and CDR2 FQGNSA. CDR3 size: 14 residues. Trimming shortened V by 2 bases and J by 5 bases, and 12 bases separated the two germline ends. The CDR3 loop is CASSLKSGATEAFF. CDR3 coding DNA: TGTGCCAGCAGCTTAAAATCAGGGGCAACTGAAGCTTTCTTT.

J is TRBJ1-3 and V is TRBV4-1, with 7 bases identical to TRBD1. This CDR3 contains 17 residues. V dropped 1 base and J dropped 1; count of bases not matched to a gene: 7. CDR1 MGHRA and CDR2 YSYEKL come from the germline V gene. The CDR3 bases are TGCGCCAGCAGCCAAGCCCAGGGGGGCCTATCTGGAAACACCATATATTTT. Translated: CASSQAQGGLSGNTIYF.

This chain's CDR3 is CASSWGTDYEQYF. The DNA of the CDR3 is TGCGCCAGCAGCTGGGGGACAGACTACGAGCAGTACTTC. The chain is built from TRBV5-1 and TRBJ2-7; the match to TRBD1 covers 7 bases. J gave up 3 bases and V 3 bases, and 3 bases lay outside the gene matches. This CDR3 contains 13 residues. Germline values: CDR1 SGHRS, CDR2 YFSETQ.

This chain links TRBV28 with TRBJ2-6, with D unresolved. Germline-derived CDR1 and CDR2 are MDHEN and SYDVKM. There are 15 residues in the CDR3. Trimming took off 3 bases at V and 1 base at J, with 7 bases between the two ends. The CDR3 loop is CASSFGASGANVLTF. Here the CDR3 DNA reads TGTGCCAGCAGTTTCGGTGCGTCTGGGGCCAACGTCCTGACTTTC.

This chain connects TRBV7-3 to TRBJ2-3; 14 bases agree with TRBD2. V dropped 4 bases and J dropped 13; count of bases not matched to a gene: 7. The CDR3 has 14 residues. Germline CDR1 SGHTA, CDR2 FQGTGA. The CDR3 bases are TGTGCCAGCAGCTCGGGACTAGCGGGAGCAACGGAGTATTTT. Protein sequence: CASSSGLAGATEYF.

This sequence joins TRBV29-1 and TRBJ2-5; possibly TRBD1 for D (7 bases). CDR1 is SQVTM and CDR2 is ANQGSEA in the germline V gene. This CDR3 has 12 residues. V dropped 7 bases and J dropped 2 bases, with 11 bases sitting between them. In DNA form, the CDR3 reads TGCAGCGGGAGGGACAGTCAAGAGACCCAGTACTTC. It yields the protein CSGRDSQETQYF.

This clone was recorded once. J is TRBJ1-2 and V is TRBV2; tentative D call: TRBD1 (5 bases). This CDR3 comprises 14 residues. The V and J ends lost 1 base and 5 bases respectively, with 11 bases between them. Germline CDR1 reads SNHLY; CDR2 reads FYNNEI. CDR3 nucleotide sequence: TGTGCCAGCAGTGAAGGACACCCAGGGTATGGCTACACCTTC. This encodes CASSEGHPGYGYTF.

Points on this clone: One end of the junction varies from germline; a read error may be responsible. Here the CDR3 reads CASSYGLPPQTQYF. Here the CDR3 DNA reads TGTGCTAGCAGCTACGGACTACCCCCGCAGACCCAGTACTTC. The J gene is TRBJ2-5, the V gene TRBV7-7; possible D gene TRBD2, 6 bases. Germline V gene sequence: CDR1 SSHAT, CDR2 FNYEAQ (reference sequence). The CDR3 consists of 14 residues.

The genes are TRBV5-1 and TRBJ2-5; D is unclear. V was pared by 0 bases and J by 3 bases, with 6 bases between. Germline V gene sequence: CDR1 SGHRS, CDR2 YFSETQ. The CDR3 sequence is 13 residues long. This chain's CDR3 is CASSLGLKETQYF. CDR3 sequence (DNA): TGCGCCAGCAGCTTGGGACTTAAAGAGACCCAGTACTTC.